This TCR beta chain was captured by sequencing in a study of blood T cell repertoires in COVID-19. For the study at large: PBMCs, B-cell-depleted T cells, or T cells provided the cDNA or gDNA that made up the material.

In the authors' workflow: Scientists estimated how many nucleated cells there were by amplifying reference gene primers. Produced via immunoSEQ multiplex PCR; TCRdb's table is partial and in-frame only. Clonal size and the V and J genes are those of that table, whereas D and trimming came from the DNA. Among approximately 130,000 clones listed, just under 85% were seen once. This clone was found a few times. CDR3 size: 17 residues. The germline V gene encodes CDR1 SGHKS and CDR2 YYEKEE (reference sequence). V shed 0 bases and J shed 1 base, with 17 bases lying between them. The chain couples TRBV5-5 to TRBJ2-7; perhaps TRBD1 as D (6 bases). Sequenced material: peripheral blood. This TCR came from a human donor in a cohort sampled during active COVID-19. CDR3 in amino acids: CASSLEVRVRGSYEQYF. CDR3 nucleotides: TGTGCCAGCAGCTTGGAGGTGAGGGTCAGGGGATCCTACGAGCAGTACTTC.